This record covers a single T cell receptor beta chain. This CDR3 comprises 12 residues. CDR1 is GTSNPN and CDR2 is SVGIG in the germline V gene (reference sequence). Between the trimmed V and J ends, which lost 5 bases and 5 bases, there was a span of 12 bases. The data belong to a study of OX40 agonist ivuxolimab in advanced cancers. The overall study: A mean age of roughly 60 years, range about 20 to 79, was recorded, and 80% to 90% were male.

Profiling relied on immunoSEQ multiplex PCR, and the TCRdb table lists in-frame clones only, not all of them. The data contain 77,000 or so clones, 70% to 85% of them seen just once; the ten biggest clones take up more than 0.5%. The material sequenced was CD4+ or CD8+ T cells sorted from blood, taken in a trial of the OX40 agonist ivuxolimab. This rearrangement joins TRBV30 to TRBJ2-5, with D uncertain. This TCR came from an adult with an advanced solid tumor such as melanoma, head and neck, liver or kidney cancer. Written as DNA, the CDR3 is TGTGCCTGGGGAGACCTCGGGGAGACCCAGTACTTC. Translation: CAWGDLGETQYF.